What follows are 26 T cell receptor beta chains derived from one specimen sequenced in a study of vaccination effects on CD4 cells after COVID-19. No antigen has been identified for these receptors. Assay used: immunoSEQ multiplex PCR; TCRdb lists only in-frame clones, some missing. This sample has 30,000 or so clones, with 65% found just once. CD4+ T cells were isolated after 10 days of culture. The source was CD4+ T cells from PBMCs cultured without peptide, collected before COVID-19 vaccination. These receptors were collected from a human donor who received a COVID-19 vaccine.

V and J are TRBV3-1 (or the pseudogene TRBV3-2) and TRBJ2-5, with TRBD2 identical over 9 bases. The CDR3 covers 16 residues. Germline CDR1 LGHDT, CDR2 YNNKEL (reference sequence). J lost 5 bases, V lost 0 bases, and 7 bases had no gene match. The CDR3 sequence: CASSQDPSGVGETQYF. DNA of the CDR3: TGTGCCAGCAGCCAAGACCCTAGCGGGGTTGGTGAGACCCAGTACTTC.

This chain links TRBV3-1 (or the pseudogene TRBV3-2) with TRBJ1-2; D is uncertain. Trimming pared 2 bases from V and 4 bases from J, leaving 17 bases between. Germline CDR1 reads LGHDT; CDR2 reads YNNKEL (reference sequence). The CDR3 covers 16 residues. CDR3 residues: CASSQPSGVTSYGYTF. The CDR3 DNA is TGTGCCAGCAGCCAACCGTCAGGAGTTACGAGCTATGGCTACACCTTC.

The chain joins TRBV5-1 to TRBJ1-3, with 7 positions matching TRBD1. CDR1 is SGHRS, CDR2 YFSETQ, per germline. With 4 bases clipped from V and 4 bases from J, the junction kept 11 bases outside the gene matches. The CDR3 is 16 residues long. The CDR3 region is CASSMATGVSGNTIYF. The CDR3 DNA follows: TGCGCCAGCAGCATGGCTACAGGGGTATCCGGAAACACCATATATTTT.

The chain has TRBV20-1 and TRBJ1-1; D gene unclear. Germline loops: CDR1 DFQATT, CDR2 SNEGSKA (reference sequence). V dropped 3 bases and J dropped 5 bases, with 13 bases sitting between them. The CDR3 loop spans 13 amino acids. The CDR3 region is CSASFQSGTEAFF. CDR3 DNA: TGCAGTGCTAGTTTCCAGTCGGGAACTGAAGCTTTCTTT.

The CDR3 coding sequence is TGCGCCAGCAGCTTGGCTGGGGGGCTAGACAGGGACTACGGAAACACCATATATTTT. This encodes CASSLAGGLDRDYGNTIYF. This chain links TRBV5-1 with TRBJ1-3; 7 bases line up with TRBD1. The CDR3 totals 19 residues. Germline-derived CDR1 and CDR2 are SGHRS and YFSETQ. J gave up 4 bases and V 0 bases, and 16 bases lay outside the gene matches.

This clone is a singleton in its sample. The rearrangement joins TRBV7-8 to TRBJ2-6, with 7 bases lining up with TRBD1. This CDR3 contains 15 residues. V gave up 4 bases and J gave up 2 bases; unmatched junction bases: 2. The germline V gene encodes CDR1 SGHVS and CDR2 FQNEAQ. The CDR3 here is CASSSDRAGANVLTF. Written as DNA, the CDR3 is TGTGCCAGCAGCTCAGACAGGGCTGGGGCCAACGTCCTGACTTTC.

For the CDR3, the DNA is TGTGCCAGCAGCTTAGATCTACCTACAGGATACAACTATGGCTACACCTTC. As protein: CASSLDLPTGYNYGYTF. The V gene is TRBV11-2, the J gene TRBJ1-2, with a tentative D call TRBD1 (5 bases). V was clipped by 0 bases and J by 2 bases, with 16 bases between them. This CDR3 is built from 17 residues. CDR1 and CDR2 (germline): SGHAT, FQNNGV.

The rearrangement joins TRBV11-2 to TRBJ1-2; 7 positions agree with TRBD1. V lost 3 bases and J lost 6; bases outside the gene matches: 4. Germline CDR1 reads SGHAT; CDR2 reads FQNNGV. CDR3 length equals 13 residues. The CDR3 DNA follows: TGTGCCAGCAGCTTTTCCCAGGGGGATGGCTACACCTTC. Protein product: CASSFSQGDGYTF.

CDR3 nucleotides: TGCGCCAGCAGCCAGTCGCCGGGCCTGGGCGGGTCTGGGGCCAACGTCCTGACTTTC. This translates into CASSQSPGLGGSGANVLTF. This sequence joins TRBV4-1 and TRBJ2-6, with D tentatively TRBD2 (5 bases). The CDR3 totals 19 residues. Trimming cost V 3 bases and J 1 base, with 19 bases left between them. Germline values: CDR1 MGHRA, CDR2 YSYEKL.

The chain uses TRBV18 and TRBJ1-3; D uncertain. Germline V gives CDR1 KGHSH, CDR2 LQKENI. The CDR3 runs to 13 residues. V was pared by 5 bases and J by 3 bases, with 8 bases between. CDR3 nucleotides: TGTGCCAGCTCATATAATTTTGGAAACACCATATATTTT. Translated, it gives CASSYNFGNTIYF.

V gene TRBV6-1 combines with J gene TRBJ2-2, with no clear D. Per the germline V gene, CDR1 is MNHNS and CDR2 is SASEGT. V shed 3 bases and J shed 10 bases, with 12 bases lying between them. This CDR3 has 13 amino acids. DNA for the CDR3: TGTGCCAGCAGTGATAGCCCACCGCAGGAGCTGTTTTTT. It codes for CASSDSPPQELFF.

The chain couples TRBV6-4 to TRBJ1-1; D call uncertain. Germline CDR1 and CDR2: MRHNA and SNTAGT. CDR3 size: 12 residues. The ends were cut back, 2 bases at V and 11 bases at J, with 12 bases in the middle. The CDR3 reads CASSDPRVGAFF. In DNA, the CDR3 is TGTGCCAGCAGTGACCCGAGGGTGGGGGCTTTCTTT.

This clone has only a few counts. The chain uses TRBV19 and TRBJ2-2; maybe TRBD1 (6 bases). Germline V gives CDR1 LNHDA, CDR2 SQIVND (reference sequence). CDR3 length equals 13 residues. V was pared by 2 bases and J by 7 bases, with 8 bases between. This CDR3 is CASSIWGLGELFF. The CDR3 coding sequence is TGTGCCAGTAGTATATGGGGGCTCGGGGAGCTGTTTTTT.

This chain uses TRBV7-8 with TRBJ1-5; 8 positions match TRBD1. Trimming removed 2 bases from V and 3 bases from J; junction bases left unmatched: 6. This CDR3 has 16 amino acids. CDR1 is SGHVS and CDR2 is FQNEAQ in the germline V gene. The CDR3 region is CASSLIDRGNNQPQHF. The CDR3 region has the DNA TGTGCCAGCAGCTTAATCGACAGGGGAAACAATCAGCCCCAGCATTTT.

This chain joins TRBV5-6 and TRBJ1-1; 7 nucleotides line up with TRBD1. V was clipped by 2 bases and J by 4 bases; unmatched bases: 8. Per the germline V gene, CDR1 is SGHDT and CDR2 is YYEEEE. There are 15 residues in the CDR3. CDR3 sequence: CASSLRQGSGTEAFF. The DNA of the CDR3 is TGTGCCAGCAGCTTAAGACAGGGCTCGGGCACTGAAGCTTTCTTT.

This clone occurred once. This chain uses TRBV13 with TRBJ2-7; no clear D gene. CDR1 is PRHDT and CDR2 is FYEKMQ in the germline V gene (reference sequence). Deletions cut 4 bases from V and 2 bases from J, with 12 bases between. CDR3 length: 14 amino acids. The CDR3, as DNA: TGTGCCAGCAGCTCTTGGCGCACCGCCTACGAGCAGTACTTC. It is translated as CASSSWRTAYEQYF.

The chain has TRBV14 and TRBJ2-5, with 7 bases matching TRBD2. CDR1 SGHDN and CDR2 FVKESK come from the germline V gene. With V trimmed by 4 bases and J by 5 bases, 10 bases remained unmatched. CDR3 length: 15 amino acids. The CDR3 protein is CASSPVEGSGETQYF. Here the CDR3 DNA reads TGTGCCAGCAGCCCAGTGGAGGGTAGCGGGGAGACCCAGTACTTC.

The V gene is TRBV5-1, the J gene TRBJ1-4, with 7 nucleotides matching TRBD1. The germline CDR1 and CDR2 sequences are SGHRS and YFSETQ. The CDR3 sequence is 16 residues long. V lost 1 base to trimming and J lost 8 bases; unmatched junction nucleotides: 11. CDR3 sequence (DNA): TGCGCCAGCAGCTTGTTATCAAGAGGGGGCAACGAAAAACTGTTTTTT. Amino acid sequence: CASSLLSRGGNEKLFF. The full variable domain, completed using reference TRBV5-1 and TRBJ1-4, is KAGVTQTPRYLIKTRGQQVTLSCSPISGHRSVSWYQQTPGQGLQFLFEYFSETQRNKGNFPGRFSGRQFSNSRSEMNVSTLELGDSALYLCASSLLSRGGNEKLFFGSGTQLSVL.

The V and J genes are TRBV3-1 (or the pseudogene TRBV3-2) and TRBJ1-1, with D tentatively TRBD1 (6 bases). CDR1 LGHDT and CDR2 YNNKEL come from the germline V gene (reference sequence). The CDR3 spans 14 residues. V lost 2 bases and J 1 base, leaving 8 bases between the germline ends. CDR3 nucleotide sequence: TGTGCCAGCAGCCAACCACAGGGGAACACTGAAGCTTTCTTT. As protein: CASSQPQGNTEAFF.

The sample holds a few counts of this clone. This chain connects TRBV5-4 to TRBJ1-6; possible D gene TRBD1, 6 bases. From germline, CDR1 is SGHNT and CDR2 YYREEE (reference sequence). The CDR3 extends over 18 amino acids. V was cut by 4 bases and J by 6 bases, with 23 bases left in between. CDR3 nucleotides: TGTGCCAGCAGCCTCCAATCAATAACGACAGGTCTTAATTCACCCCTCCACTTT. It is translated as CASSLQSITTGLNSPLHF. Based on the CDR3 plus reference TRBV5-4 and TRBJ1-6, the full variable domain is ETGVTQSPTHLIKTRGQQVTLRCSSQSGHNTVSWYQQALGQGPQFIFQYYREEENGRGNFPPRFSGLQFPNYSSELNVNALELDDSALYLCASSLQSITTGLNSPLHFGNGTRLTVT.

The genes are TRBV11-2 and TRBJ2-1; D perhaps matches TRBD1 (6 bases). The CDR3 runs to 15 residues. The V and J ends lost 3 bases and 5 bases respectively, with 14 bases between them. The germline V gene encodes CDR1 SGHAT and CDR2 FQNNGV. CDR3 loop: CASSFAAGVNNEQFF. In DNA form, the CDR3 reads TGTGCCAGCAGCTTTGCAGCAGGGGTAAACAATGAGCAGTTCTTC.

The J gene is TRBJ2-7, the V gene TRBV4-1; D possibly corresponds to TRBD1 (5 bases). The ends were cut back, 0 bases at V and 5 bases at J, with 23 bases in the middle. Looked up from germline, CDR1 is MGHRA and CDR2 is YSYEKL. The CDR3 length is 18 residues. The DNA for the CDR3 is TGCGCCAGCAGCCAAGAATGGCGACAGTCCCGAGCCCCCCACGAGCAGTACTTC. This sequence encodes CASSQEWRQSRAPHEQYF.

The chain recombines TRBV6-5 with TRBJ1-3; D gene uncertain. Germline CDR1 and CDR2: MNHEY and SVGAGI. Trimming shortened V by 6 bases and J by 0 bases, and 9 bases separated the two germline ends. The CDR3 is 14 amino acids. The CDR3 here is CASRGSFSGNTIYF. In DNA form, the CDR3 reads TGTGCCAGCAGGGGCTCGTTCTCTGGAAACACCATATATTTT.

This chain joins TRBV7-9 and TRBJ2-5, with D possibly being TRBD1 (5 bases). The germline V gene has CDR1 SEHNR and CDR2 FQNEAQ (reference sequence). This CDR3 is 13 amino acids long. Deletions cut 3 bases from V and 5 bases from J, with 10 bases between. The CDR3 region is CASSFDSLETQYF. The CDR3 DNA sequence: TGTGCCAGCAGCTTCGACAGCCTGGAGACCCAGTACTTC.

This clone was detected once. CDR3 in amino acids: CASSNRELANYGYTF. The DNA of the CDR3 is TGTGCCAGTAGTAACAGGGAATTAGCTAACTATGGCTACACCTTC. This chain joins TRBV19 and TRBJ1-2; D may be TRBD1 (6 bases). Germline CDR1 and CDR2: LNHDA and SQIVND (reference sequence). Trimming took off 4 bases at V and 0 bases at J, with 12 bases between the two ends. The CDR3 spans 15 residues.

A few counts support this clone. This sequence joins TRBV4-1 and TRBJ1-5; TRBD1 is a possible D gene (5 bases). The length of the CDR3 is 17 residues. Germline CDR1 is MGHRA and CDR2 is YSYEKL. Deletions cut 1 base from V and 0 bases from J, with 13 bases between. The DNA for the CDR3 is TGCGCCAGCAGCCAAGGCCGGACACCGTATAGCAATCAGCCCCAGCATTTT. Its protein is CASSQGRTPYSNQPQHF.